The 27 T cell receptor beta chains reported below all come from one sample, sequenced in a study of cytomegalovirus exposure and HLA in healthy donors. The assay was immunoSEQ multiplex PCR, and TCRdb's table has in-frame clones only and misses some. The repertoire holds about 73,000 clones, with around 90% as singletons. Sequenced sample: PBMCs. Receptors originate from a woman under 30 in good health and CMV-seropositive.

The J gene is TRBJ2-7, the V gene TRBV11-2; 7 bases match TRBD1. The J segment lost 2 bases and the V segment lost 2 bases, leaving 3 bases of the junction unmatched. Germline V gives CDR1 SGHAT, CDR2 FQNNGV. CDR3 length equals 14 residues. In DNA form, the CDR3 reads TGTGCCAGCAGCTTACGGGACAGAACCTACGAGCAGTACTTC. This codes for CASSLRDRTYEQYF.

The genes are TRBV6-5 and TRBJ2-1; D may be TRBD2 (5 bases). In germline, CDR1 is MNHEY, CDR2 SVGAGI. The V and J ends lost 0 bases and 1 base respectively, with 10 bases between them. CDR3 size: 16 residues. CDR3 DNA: TGTGCCAGCAGTTACTCTCCCGAGCGGTCCTACAATGAGCAGTTCTTC. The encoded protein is CASSYSPERSYNEQFF.

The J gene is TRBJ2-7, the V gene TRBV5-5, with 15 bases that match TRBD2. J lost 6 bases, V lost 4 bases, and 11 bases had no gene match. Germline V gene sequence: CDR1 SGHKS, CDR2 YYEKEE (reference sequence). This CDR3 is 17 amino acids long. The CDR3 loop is CASSRGLAGGRIFEQYF. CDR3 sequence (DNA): TGTGCCAGCAGCAGGGGACTAGCGGGAGGCAGAATTTTCGAGCAGTACTTC.

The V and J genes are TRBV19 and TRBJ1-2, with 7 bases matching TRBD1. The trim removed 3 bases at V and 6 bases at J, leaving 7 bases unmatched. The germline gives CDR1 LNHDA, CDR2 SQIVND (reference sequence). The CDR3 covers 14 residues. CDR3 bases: TGTGCCAGTAGTATGACAGGGCCTATGCATGGCTACACCTTC. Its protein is CASSMTGPMHGYTF. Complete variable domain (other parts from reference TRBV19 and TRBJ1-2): DGGITQSPKYLFRKEGQNVTLSCEQNLNHDAMYWYRQDPGQGLRLIYYSQIVNDFQKGDIAEGYSVSREKKESFPLTVTSAQKNPTAFYLCASSMTGPMHGYTFGSGTRLTVV.

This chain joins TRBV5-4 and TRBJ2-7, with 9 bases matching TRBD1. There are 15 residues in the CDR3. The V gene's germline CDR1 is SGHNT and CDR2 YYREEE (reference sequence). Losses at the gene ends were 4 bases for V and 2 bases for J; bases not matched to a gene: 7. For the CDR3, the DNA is TGTGCCAGCAGCATACAGGGGGCTTTCACCTACGAGCAGTACTTC. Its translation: CASSIQGAFTYEQYF. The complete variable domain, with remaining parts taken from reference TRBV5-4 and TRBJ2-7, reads ETGVTQSPTHLIKTRGQQVTLRCSSQSGHNTVSWYQQALGQGPQFIFQYYREEENGRGNFPPRFSGLQFPNYSSELNVNALELDDSALYLCASSIQGAFTYEQYFGPGTRLTVT.

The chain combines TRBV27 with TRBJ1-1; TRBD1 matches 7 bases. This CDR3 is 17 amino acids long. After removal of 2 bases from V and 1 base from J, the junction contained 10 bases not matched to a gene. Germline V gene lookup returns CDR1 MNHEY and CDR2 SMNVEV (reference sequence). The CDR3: CASSLRVRGIRNTEAFF. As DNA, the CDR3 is TGTGCCAGCAGTTTACGGGTCAGGGGGATCAGGAACACTGAAGCTTTCTTT.

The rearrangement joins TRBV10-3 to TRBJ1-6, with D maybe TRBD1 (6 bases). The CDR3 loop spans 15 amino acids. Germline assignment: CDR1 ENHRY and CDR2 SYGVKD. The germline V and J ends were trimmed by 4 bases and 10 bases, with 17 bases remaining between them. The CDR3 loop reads CAISAMDSLLSPLHF. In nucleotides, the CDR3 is TGTGCCATCAGTGCGATGGACAGCTTATTGTCACCCCTCCACTTT.

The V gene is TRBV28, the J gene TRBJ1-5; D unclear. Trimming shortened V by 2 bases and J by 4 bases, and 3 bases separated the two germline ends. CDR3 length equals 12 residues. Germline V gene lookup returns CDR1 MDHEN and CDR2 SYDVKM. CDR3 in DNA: TGTGCCAGCAGTTTAACAAATCAGCCCCAGCATTTT. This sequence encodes CASSLTNQPQHF.

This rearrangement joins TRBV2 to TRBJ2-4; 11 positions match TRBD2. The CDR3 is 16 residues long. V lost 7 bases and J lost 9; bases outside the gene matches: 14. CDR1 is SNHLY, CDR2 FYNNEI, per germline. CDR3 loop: CASKGRASGGWGIQYF. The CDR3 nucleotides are TGTGCCAGCAAAGGCCGGGCTAGCGGGGGGTGGGGCATTCAGTACTTC.

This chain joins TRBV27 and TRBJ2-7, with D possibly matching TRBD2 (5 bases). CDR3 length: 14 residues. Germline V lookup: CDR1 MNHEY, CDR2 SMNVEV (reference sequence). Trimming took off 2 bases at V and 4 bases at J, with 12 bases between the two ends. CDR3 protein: CASSLRPTIYEQYF. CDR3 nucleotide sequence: TGTGCCAGCAGTTTAAGACCGACTATTTACGAGCAGTACTTC.

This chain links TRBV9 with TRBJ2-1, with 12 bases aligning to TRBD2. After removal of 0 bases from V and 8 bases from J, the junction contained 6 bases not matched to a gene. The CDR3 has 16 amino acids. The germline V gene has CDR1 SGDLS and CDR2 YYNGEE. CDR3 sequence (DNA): TGTGCCAGCAGCGTAGTGCTAGCGGGGGGGCTCGATGAGCAGTTCTTC. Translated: CASSVVLAGGLDEQFF.

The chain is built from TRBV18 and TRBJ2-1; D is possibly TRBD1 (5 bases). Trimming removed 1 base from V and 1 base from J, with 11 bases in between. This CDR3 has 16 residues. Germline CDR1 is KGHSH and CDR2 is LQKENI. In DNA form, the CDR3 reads TGTGCCAGCTCACCACTACAGGTGGCATCCTACAATGAGCAGTTCTTC. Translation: CASSPLQVASYNEQFF.

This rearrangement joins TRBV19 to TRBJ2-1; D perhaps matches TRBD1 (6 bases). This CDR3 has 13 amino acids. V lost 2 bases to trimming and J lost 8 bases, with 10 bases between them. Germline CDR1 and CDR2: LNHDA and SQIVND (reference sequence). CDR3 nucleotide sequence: TGTGCCAGTAGTATACCAGGGGCCGATGAGCAGTTCTTC. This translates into CASSIPGADEQFF.

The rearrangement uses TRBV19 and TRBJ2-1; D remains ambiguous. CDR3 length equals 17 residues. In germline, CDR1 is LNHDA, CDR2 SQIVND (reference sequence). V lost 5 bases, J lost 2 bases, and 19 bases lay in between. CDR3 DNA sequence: TGTGCCAGTAGTCCAAATCCCGGGTCCTTTACCTACAATGAGCAGTTCTTC. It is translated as CASSPNPGSFTYNEQFF. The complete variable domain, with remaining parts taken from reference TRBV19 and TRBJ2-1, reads DGGITQSPKYLFRKEGQNVTLSCEQNLNHDAMYWYRQDPGQGLRLIYYSQIVNDFQKGDIAEGYSVSREKKESFPLTVTSAQKNPTAFYLCASSPNPGSFTYNEQFFGPGTRLTVL.

The CDR3 DNA sequence: TGTGCCTGGAGTGAACCCGGGACATACACAGATACGCAGTATTTT. It yields the protein CAWSEPGTYTDTQYF. The V call is TRBV30, the J call TRBJ2-3; maybe TRBD1 (6 bases). The ends were cut back, 1 base at V and 2 bases at J, with 13 bases in the middle. Germline V CDR1 and CDR2: GTSNPN, SVGIG (reference sequence). The CDR3 has 15 residues.

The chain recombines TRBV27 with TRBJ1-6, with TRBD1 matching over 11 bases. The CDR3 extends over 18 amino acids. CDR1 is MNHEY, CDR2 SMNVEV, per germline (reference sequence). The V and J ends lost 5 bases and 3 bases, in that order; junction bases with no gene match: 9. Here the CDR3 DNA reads TGTGCCAGCAGTAGGACAGGGGGCGCATATAGCTATAATTCACCCCTCCACTTT. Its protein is CASSRTGGAYSYNSPLHF.

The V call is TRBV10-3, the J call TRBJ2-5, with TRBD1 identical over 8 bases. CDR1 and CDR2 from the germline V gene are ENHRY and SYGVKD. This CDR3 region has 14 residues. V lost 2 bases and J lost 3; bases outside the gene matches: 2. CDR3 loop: CAISEGTGEETQYF. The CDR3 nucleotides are TGTGCCATCAGTGAGGGGACAGGCGAAGAGACCCAGTACTTC.

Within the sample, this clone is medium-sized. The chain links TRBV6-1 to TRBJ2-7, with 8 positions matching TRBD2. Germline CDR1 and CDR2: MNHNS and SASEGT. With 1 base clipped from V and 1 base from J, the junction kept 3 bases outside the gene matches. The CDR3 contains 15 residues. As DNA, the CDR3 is TGTGCCAGCAGTGAAGAGACGGGAGGGTCCTACGAGCAGTACTTC. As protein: CASSEETGGSYEQYF.

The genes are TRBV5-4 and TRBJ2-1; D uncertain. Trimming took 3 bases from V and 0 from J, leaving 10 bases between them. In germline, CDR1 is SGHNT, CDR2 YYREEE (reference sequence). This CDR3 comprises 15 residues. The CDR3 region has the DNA TGTGCCAGCAGCTCCACCATGAGCTCCTACAATGAGCAGTTCTTC. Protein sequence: CASSSTMSSYNEQFF.

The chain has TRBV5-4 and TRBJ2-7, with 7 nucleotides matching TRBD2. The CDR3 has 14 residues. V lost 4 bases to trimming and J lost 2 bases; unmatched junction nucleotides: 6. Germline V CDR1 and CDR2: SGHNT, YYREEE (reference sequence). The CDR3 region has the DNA TGTGCCAGCAGCAGCCTAGCGGATCCCTACGAGCAGTACTTC. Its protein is CASSSLADPYEQYF.

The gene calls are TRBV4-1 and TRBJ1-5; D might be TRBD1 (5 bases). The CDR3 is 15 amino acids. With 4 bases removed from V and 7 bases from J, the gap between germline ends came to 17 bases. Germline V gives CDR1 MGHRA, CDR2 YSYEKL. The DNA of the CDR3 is TGCGCCAGCAGCCTTGCCCCGGGGGACGAACAGCCCCAGCATTTT. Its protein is CASSLAPGDEQPQHF.

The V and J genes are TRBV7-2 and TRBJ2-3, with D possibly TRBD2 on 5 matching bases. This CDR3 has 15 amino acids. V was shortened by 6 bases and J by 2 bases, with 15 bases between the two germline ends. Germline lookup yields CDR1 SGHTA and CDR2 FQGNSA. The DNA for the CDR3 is TGTGCCAGCAGGCCCTCAGCGGTTGCCACAGATACGCAGTATTTT. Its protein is CASRPSAVATDTQYF.

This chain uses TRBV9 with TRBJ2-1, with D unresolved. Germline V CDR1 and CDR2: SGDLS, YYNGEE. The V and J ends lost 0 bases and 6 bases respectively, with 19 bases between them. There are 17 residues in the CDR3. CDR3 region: CASSVAAFRVAINEQFF. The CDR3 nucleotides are TGTGCCAGCAGCGTAGCTGCGTTTCGGGTTGCGATCAATGAGCAGTTCTTC.

CDR3 protein: CAISPGTGRGSQPQHF. Here the CDR3 DNA reads TGTGCCATCAGCCCCGGGACAGGGAGAGGCAGTCAGCCCCAGCATTTT. The rearrangement uses TRBV10-3 and TRBJ1-5; the match to TRBD1 covers 9 bases. After removal of 6 bases from V and 6 bases from J, the junction contained 12 bases not matched to a gene. CDR1 and CDR2 from the germline V gene are ENHRY and SYGVKD. This CDR3 has 16 amino acids.

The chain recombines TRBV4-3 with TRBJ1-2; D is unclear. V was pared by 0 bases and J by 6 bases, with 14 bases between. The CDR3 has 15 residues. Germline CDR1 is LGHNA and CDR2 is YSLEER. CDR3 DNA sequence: TGCGCCAGCAGCCAAGATACGGGTTTGCCAAATGGCTACACCTTC. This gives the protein CASSQDTGLPNGYTF.

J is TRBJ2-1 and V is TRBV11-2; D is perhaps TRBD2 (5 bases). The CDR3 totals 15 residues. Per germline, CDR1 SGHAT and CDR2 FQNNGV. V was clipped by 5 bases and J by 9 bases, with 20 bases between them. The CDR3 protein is CASSAEYTRDSEQFF. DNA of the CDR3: TGTGCCAGCAGCGCCGAGTACACTAGGGATAGTGAGCAGTTCTTC.

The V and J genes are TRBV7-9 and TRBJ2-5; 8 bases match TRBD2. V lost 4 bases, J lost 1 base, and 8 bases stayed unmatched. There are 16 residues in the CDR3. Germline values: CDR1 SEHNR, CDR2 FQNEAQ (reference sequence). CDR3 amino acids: CASSSRRAGGQETQYF. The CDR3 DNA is TGTGCCAGCAGCTCCCGGCGCGCGGGGGGCCAAGAGACCCAGTACTTC.